This T cell receptor beta chain was sequenced during a study of blood T cell repertoires in COVID-19. The CDR3 is made up of 15 amino acids. CDR1 and CDR2 from the germline V gene are LGHDT and YNNKEL (reference sequence). The ends lost 4 bases at V and 3 bases at J; junction bases unmatched: 0. The sample holds one count of this clone. The assay was immunoSEQ multiplex PCR, and TCRdb's table has in-frame clones only and misses some. The sample yields around 190,000 clones, about nine tenths seen once. The rearrangement joins TRBV3-1 (or the pseudogene TRBV3-2) to TRBJ2-1; TRBD2 matches 13 bases. The sample was peripheral blood. This clonotype was sampled from a man younger than 40 with acute or convalescent COVID-19. CDR3 sequence reads: CASSRTSGGYNEQFF. The CDR3 region has the DNA TGTGCCAGCAGCCGGACTAGCGGGGGCTACAATGAGCAGTTCTTC.